This T cell receptor beta chain was documented in a study of cytotoxic CD8 clonotypes in ibrutinib-treated CLL. With respect to this clone: What it binds is unknown.

Assay: immunoSEQ multiplex PCR; the TCRdb copy retains only in-frame clones and omits some. The sample yields 25,000 to 30,000 clones, about 76% seen once. Findings of the study overall: Against age-matched healthy donors, baseline clonality ran higher and tracked circulating CD8+ T-cell counts. Clonality was elevated at ibrutinib response and had returned toward baseline at progression. Samples were collected at differing times from sustained-remission and progressing patients.

Deletions cut 0 bases from V and 0 bases from J, with 6 bases between. Germline-derived CDR1 and CDR2 are SGDLS and YYNGEE. CDR3 length: 14 amino acids. The chain links TRBV9 to TRBJ1-1; tentative D call: TRBD1 (5 bases). This specimen consisted of PBMCs, obtained after 36 months of ibrutinib treatment. This receptor was obtained from a human donor with chronic lymphocytic leukemia. CDR3 sequence reads: CASSVEQVNTEAFF. The CDR3 bases are TGTGCCAGCAGCGTAGAACAGGTGAACACTGAAGCTTTCTTT.